One sample yielded the 2 T cell receptor beta chains listed below, sequenced in a study of cytomegalovirus exposure and HLA in healthy donors. The study ran its PCR with 60 Vbeta and 13 Jbeta primers. Assay used: immunoSEQ multiplex PCR; TCRdb lists only in-frame clones, some missing. The sample has about 98,000 clones, more than 60% seen once. Sequenced input: PBMCs. The receptors come from a man between 18 and 29 years old in good health and CMV-seropositive.

The chain is built from TRBV2 and TRBJ2-1; maybe TRBD2 (6 bases). Germline V gives CDR1 SNHLY, CDR2 FYNNEI. The CDR3 runs 16 residues. The ends were cut back, 2 bases at V and 1 base at J, with 12 bases in the middle. CDR3 bases: TGTGCCAGCAGTGAAAGTGGCGGGGTTTCCTACAATGAGCAGTTCTTC. It is translated as CASSESGGVSYNEQFF.

This sequence joins TRBV18 and TRBJ1-2; no firm D call. The V gene's germline CDR1 is KGHSH and CDR2 LQKENI. Trimming stripped 0 bases from V and 6 bases from J, with 14 bases between. The CDR3 consists of 15 residues. CDR3 protein: CASSPPVAESHGYTF. The CDR3 DNA reads as TGTGCCAGCTCACCACCAGTGGCGGAGTCCCATGGCTACACCTTC.